This T cell receptor beta chain was identified in a study of blood T cells in healthy people across ages (dated by TCRdb to between 2014 and 2017). Concerning the study at large: Template switching captured roughly one uniquely barcoded TCR beta cDNA molecule per two T cells in model experiments. Using deep sequencing normalized with unique cDNA molecular identifiers, the study measured how TCR beta repertoire diversity changes with age. Donors were grouped into four age groups: young (average approximately 15 years), middle-aged (roughly 38), aged (62) and long-lived (about 90). Donors of different ages were randomly distributed across sequencing lanes to avoid experimental bias. The study analyzed two additional independent replicas of 1 million unique cDNA reads from the same blood draw for two donors, one aged 18 to 30 and one aged 80 or older. Overall results and qualifications from the work: As age increased, observed TCR beta diversity per million T cells dropped in a roughly linear way, and a significant reduction was already evident by age around 41. Estimates of total diversity based on one million sequenced T cells were considered lower bounds and underestimates. Because the CMV infection status of the donors was unknown, age-related changes in expanded clonotypes may potentially have been confounded. Because profiling used bulk unsorted PBMCs, naive and antigen-experienced compartments could not be compared conclusively. Observed TCR beta diversity correlated strongly with the percentage of naive T cells measured by flow cytometry. Compared with the aged group, more naive CD4+ T cells, fewer expanded clones and increased TCR diversity were shown by the long-lived group, suggesting age selection.

As for this clonotype: Its target antigen remains unknown. Base-call qualities are not available, and no considerably larger clone is one nucleotide away.

The library was prepared using 5' RACE. The data were produced on an Illumina HiSeq 2500. The second PCR ran for about 6 to 12 cycles and used a J-beta primer mix along with a sample-barcoded 5' primer. A unique molecular identifier was introduced onto each TCR beta cDNA molecule by a template-switch 5' adaptor carrying 12 random nucleotides. Each sample yielded at least 2.5 million CDR3-containing paired-end reads. The Mint cDNA synthesis kit, primed by a TRBC-specific oligonucleotide, was used to synthesize first-strand cDNA from all RNA. Following uracil-DNA glycosylase treatment, a first 18-cycle PCR with universal primers M1SS and BC2_uni_R was performed on all cDNA. Regarding the original processing steps: Normalization of each sample was performed by random selection of 1 million high-quality reads, each carrying a distinct molecular identifier. Reads with shared molecular identifiers were discarded instead of being binned into consensus sequences. CDR3 identification, clonotype clustering and error correction used MiTCR with a Q25 quality threshold and the strictest error-elimination algorithm. A nonparametric unseen species model using Euler transformation provided a lower-bound estimate of total TCR beta diversity. In-frame beta chains were kept once TCRdb had trimmed the public reads at Q25 with fastp and called clones with MiXCR. CDR3 protein duplicates are merged, each entry listing the most common genes and DNA. None of the V and J calls come from the authors' own analysis; TCRdb made them. Recorded for this sample are around 280,000 distinct CDR3 sequences; around 30% of them occurred a single time. The ten largest clones represent approximately 29% of the sample.

V and J lose 0 bases and 2 bases, and a span of 8 bases separates them. As encoded in the germline V gene (reference sequence), CDR1 is DFQATT while CDR2 is SNEGSKA. Including cysteine and phenylalanine, the CDR3 has 13 amino acids. Kept here is only the CDR3 DNA, which spans 39 bases and is read in frame from base 1. Systemically healthy Caucasian individuals from Russia, some 36 in total and aged about 6 to 100 years, were included as donors. Around 10 milliliters of peripheral blood were drawn from each donor into EDTA-treated Vacutainer tubes. Ficoll-Paque density-gradient centrifugation was used to isolate PBMCs, with at least 6.5 million per sample. Total RNA was extracted from PBMCs with Trizol reagent, with at least 6 micrograms obtained per sample. For every donor, an aliquot of PBMCs went through flow cytometry to measure the percentages of naive CD45RAhigh/CD27high T cells.

Sequences were obtained from blood. The chain uses TRBV20-1 and TRBJ2-7, with no confident D gene call. This sequence originates from a woman in her 70s in good health. CDR3 reads: CSARDPVTYEQYF. The bases are TGCAGTGCTAGAGATCCCGTAACCTACGAGCAGTACTTC.